One and the same sample provided the 9 T cell receptor beta chains below, sequenced in a study of beta chain features in type 1 diabetes. The study's findings and limits: Among all four CD4+ subsets, Type 1 diabetes patients had TCRB CDR3s that were moderately but significantly shorter.

The study reverse transcribed the entire isolated RNA, so it sequenced expressed TCRB transcripts. This table comes from immunoSEQ multiplex PCR, and its TCRdb copy is limited to in-frame clones, with some not included. Counted here are over 200,000 clones, about a tenth occurring once; the ten biggest clones make up over 0.015%. Antigen specificity for these receptors is unknown. Sample: naive CD4+ T cells from blood. The receptors shown here come from a man aged 25-45 years with type 1 diabetes.

The gene calls are TRBV29-1 and TRBJ2-6; no reliable D call. Between the trimmed V and J ends, which lost 2 bases and 0 bases, there was a span of 17 bases. The CDR3 length is 18 residues. Germline V CDR1 and CDR2: SQVTM, ANQGSEA. The CDR3 DNA reads as TGCAGCGTTGAAACCCGCGGATCCCCGCTCTCTGGGGCCAACGTCCTGACTTTC. Amino acid sequence: CSVETRGSPLSGANVLTF. The full variable domain, with the rest looked up from reference TRBV29-1 and TRBJ2-6, is SAVISQKPSRDICQRGTSLTIQCQVDSQVTMMFWYRQQPGQSLTLIATANQGSEATYESGFVIDKFPISRPNLTFSTLTVSNMSPEDSSIYLCSVETRGSPLSGANVLTFGAGSRLTVL.

This clone was counted only a few times. The chain is built from TRBV28 and TRBJ2-7, with a weak D call TRBD2 (6 bases). Trimming took 4 bases from V and 7 from J, leaving 20 bases between them. This CDR3 has 15 amino acids. CDR1 MDHEN and CDR2 SYDVKM come from the germline V gene. CDR3 in DNA: TGTGCCAGCAGTTCTCAAGGGACTGGTCCTCGGGAGCAGTACTTC. Protein: CASSSQGTGPREQYF.

This chain uses TRBV19 with TRBJ2-6, with no clear D. Germline CDR1 reads LNHDA; CDR2 reads SQIVND (reference sequence). The CDR3 is 16 residues long. The germline V and J ends were trimmed by 3 bases and 4 bases, with 13 bases remaining between them. The CDR3: CASSIESHPGANVLTF. As DNA, the CDR3 is TGTGCCAGTAGTATCGAATCACATCCCGGGGCCAACGTCCTGACTTTC.

This clone was detected only a few times. The chain is built from TRBV5-4 and TRBJ2-7; D remains unclear. Trimming shortened V by 0 bases and J by 4 bases, and 8 bases separated the two germline ends. Per germline, CDR1 SGHNT and CDR2 YYREEE (reference sequence). The CDR3 length is 13 residues. The CDR3 coding sequence is TGTGCCAGCAGCTTGGGACATCAATACGAGCAGTACTTC. Protein: CASSLGHQYEQYF.

This chain connects TRBV5-1 to TRBJ2-3; D remains unclear. The CDR3 spans 15 residues. V was cut by 4 bases and J by 1 base, with 13 bases left in between. In germline, CDR1 is SGHRS, CDR2 YFSETQ. Here the CDR3 DNA reads TGCGCCAGCAGCGAAGCGCCGAGAGGCACAGATACGCAGTATTTT. It yields the protein CASSEAPRGTDTQYF.

V is TRBV7-6 and J is TRBJ2-5, with 10 bases aligning to TRBD2. V trimming: 5 bases; J trimming: 2 bases; junction bases outside the gene matches: 8. The CDR3 has 16 residues. Germline-derived CDR1 and CDR2 are SGHVS and FNYEAQ. The CDR3 sequence is CASSLGVAGGQETQYF. DNA of the CDR3: TGTGCCAGCAGCCTCGGGGTAGCGGGGGGACAAGAGACCCAGTACTTC.

The chain has TRBV5-1 and TRBJ2-5; D perhaps matches TRBD1 (5 bases). The ends were cut back, 6 bases at V and 2 bases at J, with 11 bases in the middle. The CDR3 is 13 amino acids. Germline V gene sequence: CDR1 SGHRS, CDR2 YFSETQ. The CDR3 spells CASKQAPQETQYF. DNA of the CDR3: TGCGCCAGCAAACAGGCACCTCAAGAGACCCAGTACTTC.

The sample holds a few counts of this clone. The J gene is TRBJ2-7, the V gene TRBV7-9; possibly TRBD1 for D (5 bases). CDR3 length equals 14 residues. Trimming removed 5 bases at V and 0 bases at J, with 11 bases between. Germline values: CDR1 SEHNR, CDR2 FQNEAQ (reference sequence). CDR3 sequence: CASSRETVSYEQYF. The CDR3 DNA reads as TGTGCCAGCAGCCGTGAGACAGTCTCCTACGAGCAGTACTTC.

For the CDR3, the DNA is TGTGCCAGCAGCTGTCAGGGTTTCTGCACAGATACGCAGTATTTT. Residues: CASSCQGFCTDTQYF. The rearrangement links TRBV21-1 to TRBJ2-3; the listed D gene, TRBD1, was not tested against the DNA. TRBV21-1 is designated a pseudogene. The CDR3 consists of 15 residues.